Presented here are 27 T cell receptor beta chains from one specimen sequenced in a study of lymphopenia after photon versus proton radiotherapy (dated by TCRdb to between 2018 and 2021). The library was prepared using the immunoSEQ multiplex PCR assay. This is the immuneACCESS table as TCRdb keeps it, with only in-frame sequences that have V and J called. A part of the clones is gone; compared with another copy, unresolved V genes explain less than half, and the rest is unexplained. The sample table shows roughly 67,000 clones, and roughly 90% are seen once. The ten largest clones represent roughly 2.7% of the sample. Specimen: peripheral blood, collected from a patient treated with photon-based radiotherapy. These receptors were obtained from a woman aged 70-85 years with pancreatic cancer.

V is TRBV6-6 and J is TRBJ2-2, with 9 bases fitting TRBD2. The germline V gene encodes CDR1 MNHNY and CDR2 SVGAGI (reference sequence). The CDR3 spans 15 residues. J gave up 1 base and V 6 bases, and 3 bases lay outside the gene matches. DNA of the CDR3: TGTGCCAGCAGAAGACTAGCGGAGAACACCGGGGAGCTGTTTTTT. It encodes CASRRLAENTGELFF.

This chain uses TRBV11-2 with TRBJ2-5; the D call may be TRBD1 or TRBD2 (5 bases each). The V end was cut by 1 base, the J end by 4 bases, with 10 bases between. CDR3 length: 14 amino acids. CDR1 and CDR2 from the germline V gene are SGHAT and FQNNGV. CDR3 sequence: CASSLGGPGETQYF. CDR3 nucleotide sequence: TGTGCCAGCAGCTTAGGGGGACCAGGAGAGACCCAGTACTTC.

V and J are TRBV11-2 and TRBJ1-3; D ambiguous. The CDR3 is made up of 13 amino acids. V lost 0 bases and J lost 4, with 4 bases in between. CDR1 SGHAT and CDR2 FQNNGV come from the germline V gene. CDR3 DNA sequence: TGTGCCAGCAGCTTAGAGGCGGGAAACACCATATATTTT. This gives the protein CASSLEAGNTIYF.

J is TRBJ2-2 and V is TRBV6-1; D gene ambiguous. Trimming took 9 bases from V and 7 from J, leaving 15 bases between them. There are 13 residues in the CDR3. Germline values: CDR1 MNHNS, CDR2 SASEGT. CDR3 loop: CASLIALGGELFF. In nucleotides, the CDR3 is TGTGCCAGTCTAATTGCGTTGGGCGGGGAGCTGTTTTTT.

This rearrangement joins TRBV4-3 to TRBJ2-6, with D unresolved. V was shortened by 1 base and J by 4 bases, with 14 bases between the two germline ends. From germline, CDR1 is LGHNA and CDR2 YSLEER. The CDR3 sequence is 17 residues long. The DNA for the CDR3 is TGCGCCAGCAGCCAAGTGGTGTTGGGGTTCGGGGCCAACGTCCTGACTTTC. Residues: CASSQVVLGFGANVLTF.

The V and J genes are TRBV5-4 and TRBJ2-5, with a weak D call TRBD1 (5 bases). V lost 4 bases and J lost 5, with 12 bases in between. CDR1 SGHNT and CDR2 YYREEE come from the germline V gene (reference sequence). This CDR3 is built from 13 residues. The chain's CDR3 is CASSTGARETQYF. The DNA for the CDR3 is TGTGCCAGCAGCACAGGAGCTCGGGAGACCCAGTACTTC. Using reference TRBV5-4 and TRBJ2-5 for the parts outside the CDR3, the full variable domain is ETGVTQSPTHLIKTRGQQVTLRCSSQSGHNTVSWYQQALGQGPQFIFQYYREEENGRGNFPPRFSGLQFPNYSSELNVNALELDDSALYLCASSTGARETQYFGPGTRLLVL.

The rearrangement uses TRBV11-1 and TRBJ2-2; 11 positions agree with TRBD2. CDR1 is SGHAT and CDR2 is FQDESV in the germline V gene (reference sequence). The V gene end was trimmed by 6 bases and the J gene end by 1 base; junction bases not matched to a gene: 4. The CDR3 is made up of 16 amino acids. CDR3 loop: CASSSGLAGNTGELFF. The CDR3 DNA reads TGTGCCAGCAGTTCAGGACTAGCGGGGAACACCGGGGAGCTGTTTTTT. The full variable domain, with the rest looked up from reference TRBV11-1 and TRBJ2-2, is EAEVAQSPRYKITEKSQAVAFWCDPISGHATLYWYRQILGQGPELLVQFQDESVVDDSQLPKDRFSAERLKGVDSTLKIQPAELGDSAMYLCASSSGLAGNTGELFFGEGSRLTVL.

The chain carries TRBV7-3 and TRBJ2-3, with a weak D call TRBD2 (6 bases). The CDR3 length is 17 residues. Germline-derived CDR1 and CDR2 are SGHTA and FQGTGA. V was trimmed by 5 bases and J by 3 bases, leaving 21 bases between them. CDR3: CASSPRLETLRTDTQYF. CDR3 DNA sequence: TGTGCCAGCAGCCCCCGACTAGAAACGTTAAGAACAGATACGCAGTATTTT.

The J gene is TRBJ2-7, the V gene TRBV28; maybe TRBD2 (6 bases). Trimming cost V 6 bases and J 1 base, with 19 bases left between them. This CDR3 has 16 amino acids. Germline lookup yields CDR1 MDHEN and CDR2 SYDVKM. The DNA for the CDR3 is TGTGCCAGCAGGCCTGCCGGGGGTCAGTTTTCCTACGAGCAGTACTTC. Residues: CASRPAGGQFSYEQYF.

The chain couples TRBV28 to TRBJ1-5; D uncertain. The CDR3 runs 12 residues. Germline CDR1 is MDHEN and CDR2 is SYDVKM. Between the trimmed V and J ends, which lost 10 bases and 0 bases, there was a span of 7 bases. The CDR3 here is CATAYSNQPQHF. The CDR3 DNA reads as TGTGCCACCGCCTATAGCAATCAGCCCCAGCATTTT.

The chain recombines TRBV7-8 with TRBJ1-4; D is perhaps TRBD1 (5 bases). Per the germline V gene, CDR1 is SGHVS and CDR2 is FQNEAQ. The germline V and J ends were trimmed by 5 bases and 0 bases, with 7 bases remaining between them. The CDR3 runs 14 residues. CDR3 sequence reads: CASSGTPTNEKLFF. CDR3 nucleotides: TGTGCCAGCAGCGGGACCCCAACTAATGAAAAACTGTTTTTT.

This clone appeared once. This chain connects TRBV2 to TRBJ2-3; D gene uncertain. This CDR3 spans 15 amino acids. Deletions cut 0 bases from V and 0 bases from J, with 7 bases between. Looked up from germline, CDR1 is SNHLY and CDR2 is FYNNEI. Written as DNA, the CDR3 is TGTGCCAGCAGTGAAGCCGGCCAAAGCACAGATACGCAGTATTTT. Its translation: CASSEAGQSTDTQYF.

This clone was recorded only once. CDR3 protein: CATSREWAGDLAKNIQYF. The CDR3 region has the DNA TGTGCCACCAGCAGAGAATGGGCCGGGGATTTAGCCAAAAACATTCAGTACTTC. This rearrangement joins TRBV15 to TRBJ2-4; D might be TRBD2 (5 bases). V lost 0 bases and J 0 bases, leaving 15 bases between the germline ends. The CDR3 has 18 amino acids. Germline V gives CDR1 LNHNV, CDR2 YYDKDF (reference sequence).

CDR3 loop: CASSQPLLFTDTQYF. CDR3 DNA: TGTGCCAGCAGCCAACCACTCCTCTTTACAGATACGCAGTATTTT. The chain joins TRBV28 to TRBJ2-3; D call uncertain. Germline CDR1 reads MDHEN; CDR2 reads SYDVKM. The CDR3 totals 15 residues. V lost 6 bases to trimming and J lost 3 bases, with 16 bases between them.

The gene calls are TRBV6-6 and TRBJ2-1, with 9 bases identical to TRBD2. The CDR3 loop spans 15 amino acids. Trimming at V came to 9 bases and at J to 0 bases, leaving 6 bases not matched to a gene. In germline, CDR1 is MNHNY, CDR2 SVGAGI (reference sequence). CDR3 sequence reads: CASGTTSGSYNEQFF. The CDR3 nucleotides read TGTGCCAGTGGGACGACTAGCGGCTCCTACAATGAGCAGTTCTTC.

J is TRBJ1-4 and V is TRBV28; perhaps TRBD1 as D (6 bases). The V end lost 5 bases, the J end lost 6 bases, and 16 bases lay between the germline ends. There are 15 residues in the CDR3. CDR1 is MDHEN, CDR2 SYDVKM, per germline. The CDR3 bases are TGTGCCAGCAGTAATGCCCGGGGGCGGTATGAAAAACTGTTTTTT. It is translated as CASSNARGRYEKLFF.

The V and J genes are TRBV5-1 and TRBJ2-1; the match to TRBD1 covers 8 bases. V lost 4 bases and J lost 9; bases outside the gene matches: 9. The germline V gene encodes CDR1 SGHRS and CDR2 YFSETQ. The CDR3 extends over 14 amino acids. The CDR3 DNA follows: TGCGCCAGCAGCCCCGGACAGGGTTGGACTGAGCAGTTCTTC. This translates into CASSPGQGWTEQFF.

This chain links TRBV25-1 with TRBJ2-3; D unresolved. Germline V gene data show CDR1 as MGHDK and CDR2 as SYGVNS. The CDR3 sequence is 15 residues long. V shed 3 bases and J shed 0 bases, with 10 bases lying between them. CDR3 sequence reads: CASSELGSSTDTQYF. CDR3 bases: TGTGCCAGCAGTGAGTTAGGGTCTAGCACAGATACGCAGTATTTT.

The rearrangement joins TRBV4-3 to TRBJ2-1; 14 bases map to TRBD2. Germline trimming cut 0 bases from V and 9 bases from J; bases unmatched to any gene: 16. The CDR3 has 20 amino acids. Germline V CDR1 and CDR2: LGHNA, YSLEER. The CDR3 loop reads CASSQDLPSGTSGRGGEQFF. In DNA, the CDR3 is TGCGCCAGCAGCCAAGATCTTCCATCCGGGACTAGCGGGAGAGGGGGTGAGCAGTTCTTC.

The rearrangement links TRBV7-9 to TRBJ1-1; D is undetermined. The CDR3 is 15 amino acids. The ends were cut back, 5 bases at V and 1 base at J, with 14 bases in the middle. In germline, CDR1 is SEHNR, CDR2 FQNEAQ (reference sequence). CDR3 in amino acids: CASSPVISRNTEAFF. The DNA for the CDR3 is TGTGCCAGCAGCCCTGTGATCTCCAGGAACACTGAAGCTTTCTTT. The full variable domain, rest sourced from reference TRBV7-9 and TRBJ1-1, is DTGVSQNPRHKITKRGQNVTFRCDPISEHNRLYWYRQTLGQGPEFLTYFQNEAQLEKSRLLSDRFSAERPKGSFSTLEIQRTEQGDSAMYLCASSPVISRNTEAFFGQGTRLTVV.

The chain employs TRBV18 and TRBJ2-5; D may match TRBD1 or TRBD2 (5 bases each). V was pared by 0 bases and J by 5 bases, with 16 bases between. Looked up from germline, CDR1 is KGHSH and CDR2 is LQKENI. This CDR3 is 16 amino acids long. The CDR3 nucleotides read TGTGCCAGCTCACCACCTTTCAGGGAGAGTTGGGAGACCCAGTACTTC. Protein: CASSPPFRESWETQYF.

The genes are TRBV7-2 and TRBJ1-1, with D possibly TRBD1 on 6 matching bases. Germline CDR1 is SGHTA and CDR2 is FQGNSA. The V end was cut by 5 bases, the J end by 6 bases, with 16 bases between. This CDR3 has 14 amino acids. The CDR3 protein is CASSQNPGVPEAFF. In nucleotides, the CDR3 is TGTGCCAGCAGCCAAAACCCAGGGGTCCCTGAAGCTTTCTTT. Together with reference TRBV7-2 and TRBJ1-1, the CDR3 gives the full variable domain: GAGVSQSPSNKVTEKGKDVELRCDPISGHTALYWYRQSLGQGLEFLIYFQGNSAPDKSGLPSDRFSAERTGGSVSTLTIQRTQQEDSAVYLCASSQNPGVPEAFFGQGTRLTVV.

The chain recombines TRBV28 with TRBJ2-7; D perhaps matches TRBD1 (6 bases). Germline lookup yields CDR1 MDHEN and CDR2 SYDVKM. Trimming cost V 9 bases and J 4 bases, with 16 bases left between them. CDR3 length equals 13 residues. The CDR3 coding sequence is TGTGCCAGTGTAAACAGGGCCCCTTACGAGCAGTACTTC. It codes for CASVNRAPYEQYF.

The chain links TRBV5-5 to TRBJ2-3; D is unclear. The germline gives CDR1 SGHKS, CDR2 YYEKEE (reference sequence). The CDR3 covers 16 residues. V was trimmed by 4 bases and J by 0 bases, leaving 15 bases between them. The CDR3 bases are TGTGCCAGCAGCCCCAGAGTTGCTACTAGCACAGATACGCAGTATTTT. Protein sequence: CASSPRVATSTDTQYF.

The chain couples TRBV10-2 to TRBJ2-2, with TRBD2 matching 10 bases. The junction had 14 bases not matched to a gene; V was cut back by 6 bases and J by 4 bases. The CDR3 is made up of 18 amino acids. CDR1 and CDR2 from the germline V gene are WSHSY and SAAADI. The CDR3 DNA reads TGCGCCAGCAGCCCCGGTGCGGCTAGCGGGAGTCGCACCGGGGAGCTGTTTTTT. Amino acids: CASSPGAASGSRTGELFF.

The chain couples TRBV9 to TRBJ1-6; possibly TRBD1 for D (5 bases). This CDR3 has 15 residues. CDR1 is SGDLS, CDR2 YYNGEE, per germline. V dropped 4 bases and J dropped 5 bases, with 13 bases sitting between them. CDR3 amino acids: CASSPQVGDNSPLHF. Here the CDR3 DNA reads TGTGCCAGCAGCCCCCAGGTAGGGGATAATTCACCCCTCCACTTT. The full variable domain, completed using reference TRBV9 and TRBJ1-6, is DSGVTQTPKHLITATGQRVTLRCSPRSGDLSVYWYQQSLDQGLQFLIQYYNGEERAKGNILERFSAQQFPDLHSELNLSSLELGDSALYFCASSPQVGDNSPLHFGNGTRLTVT.

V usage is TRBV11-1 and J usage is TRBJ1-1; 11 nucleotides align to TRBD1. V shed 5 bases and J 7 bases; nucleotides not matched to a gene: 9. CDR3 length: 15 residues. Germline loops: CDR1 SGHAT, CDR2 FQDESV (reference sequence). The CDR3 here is CASSGDRGFESEAFF. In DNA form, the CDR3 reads TGTGCCAGCAGCGGGGACAGGGGGTTTGAGAGTGAAGCTTTCTTT. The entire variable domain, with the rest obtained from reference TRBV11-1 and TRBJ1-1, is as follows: EAEVAQSPRYKITEKSQAVAFWCDPISGHATLYWYRQILGQGPELLVQFQDESVVDDSQLPKDRFSAERLKGVDSTLKIQPAELGDSAMYLCASSGDRGFESEAFFGQGTRLTVV.